The 6 T cell receptor beta chains below come from one sample, sequenced in a study of technical replicates of blood from a handful of donors. Sequencing used immunoSEQ multiplex PCR; TCRdb keeps in-frame clones, though not all of them. Of about 59,000 clones in the sample, about 87% were seen once. Sequenced input: PBMCs. The receptors originated from a human donor in good health. Some clones in this sample may be carry-over from other donors' samples.

This clone was seen only a few times. This chain links TRBV7-2 with TRBJ2-3, with D hard to call. The V end lost 5 bases, the J end lost 4 bases, and 13 bases lay between the germline ends. The germline V gene encodes CDR1 SGHTA and CDR2 FQGNSA. The CDR3 is 14 residues long. The CDR3 DNA is TGTGCCAGCAGCCTAGGTGCCAACTCAGATACGCAGTATTTT. Residues: CASSLGANSDTQYF.

This clone has only a few counts. V gene TRBV2 combines with J gene TRBJ1-5; D not resolved. The CDR3 extends over 14 amino acids. V lost 1 base, J lost 4 bases, and 8 bases lay in between. Per the germline V gene, CDR1 is SNHLY and CDR2 is FYNNEI. The DNA for the CDR3 is TGTGCCAGCAGTGAAGAACGGGGAAATCAGCCCCAGCATTTT. Amino acids: CASSEERGNQPQHF.

This chain links TRBV27 with TRBJ2-7; 7 bases are a match to TRBD1. This CDR3 has 13 amino acids. V lost 2 bases to trimming and J lost 6 bases; unmatched junction nucleotides: 4. Germline values: CDR1 MNHEY, CDR2 SMNVEV (reference sequence). CDR3 in DNA: TGTGCCAGCAGTTTAAAATACAGGGGCGAGCAGTACTTC. This sequence encodes CASSLKYRGEQYF.

The genes are TRBV4-2 and TRBJ2-3, with D perhaps TRBD1 (6 bases). The CDR3 length is 15 residues. The V end lost 4 bases, the J end lost 2 bases, and 13 bases lay between the germline ends. Germline CDR1 and CDR2: LGHNA and YNFKEQ. DNA of the CDR3: TGTGCCAGCAGCCTAAGGACAGAGATCACAGATACGCAGTATTTT. Encoded protein: CASSLRTEITDTQYF.

The genes are TRBV19 and TRBJ1-2, with TRBD1 matching over 8 bases. V was clipped by 6 bases and J by 7 bases; unmatched bases: 13. The germline V gene encodes CDR1 LNHDA and CDR2 SQIVND (reference sequence). This CDR3 comprises 15 residues. DNA of the CDR3: TGTGCCAGTAGACCACACACTCAGGGGGCTCGTGGCTACACCTTC. It specifies CASRPHTQGARGYTF. The variable domain in full, with the rest retrieved from reference TRBV19 and TRBJ1-2, is DGGITQSPKYLFRKEGQNVTLSCEQNLNHDAMYWYRQDPGQGLRLIYYSQIVNDFQKGDIAEGYSVSREKKESFPLTVTSAQKNPTAFYLCASRPHTQGARGYTFGSGTRLTVV.

This sequence joins TRBV2 and TRBJ1-5; no clear D. The CDR3 is 14 amino acids. Germline V gene lookup returns CDR1 SNHLY and CDR2 FYNNEI. V dropped 5 bases and J dropped 3 bases, with 11 bases sitting between them. CDR3 loop: CASSFFTDNQPQHF. The CDR3 DNA reads TGTGCCAGCAGTTTCTTTACAGACAATCAGCCCCAGCATTTT. Complete variable domain (other parts from reference TRBV2 and TRBJ1-5): EPEVTQTPSHQVTQMGQEVILRCVPISNHLYFYWYRQILGQKVEFLVSFYNNEISEKSEIFDDQFSVERPDGSNFTLKIRSTKLEDSAMYFCASSFFTDNQPQHFGDGTRLSIL.